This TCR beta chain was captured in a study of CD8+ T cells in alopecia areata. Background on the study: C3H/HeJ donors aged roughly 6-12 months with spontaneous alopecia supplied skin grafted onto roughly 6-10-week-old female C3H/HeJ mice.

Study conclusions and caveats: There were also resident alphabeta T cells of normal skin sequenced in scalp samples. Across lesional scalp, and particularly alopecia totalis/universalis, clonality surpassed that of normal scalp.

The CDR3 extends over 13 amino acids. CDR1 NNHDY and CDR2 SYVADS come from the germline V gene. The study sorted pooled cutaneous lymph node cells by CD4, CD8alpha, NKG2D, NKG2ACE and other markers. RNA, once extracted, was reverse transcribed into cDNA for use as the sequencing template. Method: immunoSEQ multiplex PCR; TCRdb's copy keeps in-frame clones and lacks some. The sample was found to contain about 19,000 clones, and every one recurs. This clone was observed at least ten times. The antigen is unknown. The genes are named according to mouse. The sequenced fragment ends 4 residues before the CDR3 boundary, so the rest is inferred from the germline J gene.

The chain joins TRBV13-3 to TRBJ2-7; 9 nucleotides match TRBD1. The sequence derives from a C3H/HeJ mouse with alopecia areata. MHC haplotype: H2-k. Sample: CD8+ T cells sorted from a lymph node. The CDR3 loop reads CASSVGQGNEQYF. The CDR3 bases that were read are TGTGCCAGCAGTGTGGGACAGGGCAAT.